Each of the 18 T cell receptor beta chains below was sequenced from the same sample in a study of T cell responses to AZD1222 COVID-19 vaccine. TCRdb keeps only in-frame clones here, not all; method: immunoSEQ multiplex PCR. The profile shows about 140,000 clones, almost 95% of them singletons. The sequences come from peripheral blood, collected on day 0 of AZD1222 vaccination. These receptors were taken from an adult in good health.

The V and J genes are TRBV7-9 and TRBJ1-2; tentatively, D is TRBD1 (6 bases). The CDR3 consists of 14 residues. V was trimmed by 5 bases and J by 1 base, leaving 11 bases between them. From germline, CDR1 is SEHNR and CDR2 FQNEAQ (reference sequence). CDR3: CASSLQGHNYGYTF. The CDR3 DNA is TGTGCCAGCAGCCTGCAGGGGCATAACTATGGCTACACCTTC.

The chain uses TRBV5-1 and TRBJ2-3; TRBD1 is a possible D gene (7 bases). CDR3 length: 15 residues. Germline CDR1 reads SGHRS; CDR2 reads YFSETQ. Trimming took 3 bases from V and 4 from J, leaving 15 bases between them. The CDR3, as DNA: TGCGCCAGCAGCTCCGCGGGACAGAGGGCAGATACGCAGTATTTT. Its translation is CASSSAGQRADTQYF. The full variable domain, rest sourced from reference TRBV5-1 and TRBJ2-3, is KAGVTQTPRYLIKTRGQQVTLSCSPISGHRSVSWYQQTPGQGLQFLFEYFSETQRNKGNFPGRFSGRQFSNSRSEMNVSTLELGDSALYLCASSSAGQRADTQYFGPGTRLTVL.

J is TRBJ2-7 and V is TRBV6-2 or TRBV6-3; 8 bases line up with TRBD1. Germline V gene sequence: CDR1 MNHEY, CDR2 SVGEGT. The trim removed 6 bases at V and 4 bases at J, leaving 14 bases unmatched. This CDR3 spans 16 amino acids. CDR3 DNA: TGTGCCAGCAGCCTCTCGCCAGGGGGCCTCCTTTACGAGCAGTACTTC. It translates to CASSLSPGGLLYEQYF.

J is TRBJ2-1 and V is TRBV19, with 8 positions matching TRBD2. Germline V CDR1 and CDR2: LNHDA, SQIVND (reference sequence). The junction had 8 bases not matched to a gene; V was cut back by 3 bases and J by 7 bases. There are 15 residues in the CDR3. CDR3 amino acids: CASSMPAGAGNEQFF. The CDR3, as DNA: TGTGCCAGTAGTATGCCAGCGGGGGCAGGGAATGAGCAGTTCTTC.

A single count supports this clone. The chain uses TRBV6-1 and TRBJ2-7; D uncertain. The CDR3 contains 14 residues. The germline V gene encodes CDR1 MNHNS and CDR2 SASEGT. V lost 1 base to trimming and J lost 0 bases, with 7 bases between them. This chain's CDR3 is CASSEVRDSYEQYF. CDR3 bases: TGTGCCAGCAGTGAAGTACGCGACTCCTACGAGCAGTACTTC.

The chain uses TRBV10-3 and TRBJ1-3; unclear D gene. Between the trimmed V and J ends, which lost 5 bases and 0 bases, there was a span of 14 bases. CDR3 size: 16 residues. Germline V CDR1 and CDR2: ENHRY, SYGVKD. The CDR3 spells CAISLGPTRSGNTIYF. The DNA of the CDR3 is TGTGCCATCAGTCTCGGGCCGACTCGCTCTGGAAACACCATATATTTT.

This chain connects TRBV27 to TRBJ2-1; 9 bases are a match to TRBD2. Germline V gene data show CDR1 as MNHEY and CDR2 as SMNVEV (reference sequence). V gave up 1 base and J gave up 8 bases; unmatched junction bases: 9. CDR3 length: 16 residues. CDR3 loop: CASSLWAGGLRDEQFF. CDR3 nucleotide sequence: TGTGCCAGCAGTTTATGGGCGGGGGGGCTCAGAGATGAGCAGTTCTTC.

V usage is TRBV7-2 and J usage is TRBJ2-1, with D possibly TRBD1 on 5 matching bases. The CDR3 covers 11 residues. Trimming took 5 bases from V and 8 from J, leaving 7 bases between them. Germline assignment: CDR1 SGHTA and CDR2 FQGNSA. The CDR3 DNA follows: TGTGCCAGCAGCCGACAGTATGAGCAGTTCTTC. Encoded protein: CASSRQYEQFF.

This chain links TRBV11-2 with TRBJ2-1, with TRBD2 matching 13 bases. The CDR3 is 17 residues long. Germline assignment: CDR1 SGHAT and CDR2 FQNNGV. V lost 5 bases to trimming and J lost 0 bases; unmatched junction nucleotides: 4. CDR3 region: CASSAGLAGASYNEQFF. DNA for the CDR3: TGTGCCAGCAGCGCAGGACTAGCGGGAGCCTCCTACAATGAGCAGTTCTTC.

CDR3 protein: CATPTRWGWNSPLHF. In nucleotides, the CDR3 is TGTGCCACCCCAACCAGGTGGGGGTGGAATTCACCCCTCCACTTT. The rearrangement uses TRBV21-1 and TRBJ1-6. TRBV21-1 is a listed pseudogene. The CDR3 covers 15 residues.

The chain couples TRBV9 to TRBJ1-3; 11 positions agree with TRBD1. CDR3 length: 16 residues. The V gene end was trimmed by 0 bases and the J gene end by 5 bases; junction bases not matched to a gene: 4. Per the germline V gene, CDR1 is SGDLS and CDR2 is YYNGEE. CDR3 DNA sequence: TGTGCCAGCAGCGTAGACGGACAGGGGGCGCGAAACACCATATATTTT. Translated: CASSVDGQGARNTIYF.

V usage is TRBV6-5 and J usage is TRBJ1-1, with 10 nucleotides matching TRBD1. Germline V CDR1 and CDR2: MNHEY, SVGAGI. The CDR3 consists of 15 residues. With 5 bases clipped from V and 6 bases from J, the junction kept 9 bases outside the gene matches. The CDR3 region has the DNA TGTGCCAGCAGTCGACGGGTTGGACAGGGGGCTGAAGCTTTCTTT. Translation gives CASSRRVGQGAEAFF.

This chain connects TRBV19 to TRBJ1-2; D gene unclear. Germline V gives CDR1 LNHDA, CDR2 SQIVND (reference sequence). The V and J ends lost 5 bases and 6 bases respectively, with 13 bases between them. The length of the CDR3 is 13 residues. The CDR3 here is CASSVLLGDGYTF. CDR3 nucleotide sequence: TGTGCCAGTAGTGTCCTCTTGGGCGATGGCTACACCTTC. Together with reference TRBV19 and TRBJ1-2, the CDR3 gives the full variable domain: DGGITQSPKYLFRKEGQNVTLSCEQNLNHDAMYWYRQDPGQGLRLIYYSQIVNDFQKGDIAEGYSVSREKKESFPLTVTSAQKNPTAFYLCASSVLLGDGYTFGSGTRLTVV.

The chain joins TRBV18 to TRBJ2-7, with D possibly TRBD2 on 5 matching bases. Trimming took off 2 bases at V and 0 bases at J, with 14 bases between the two ends. This CDR3 spans 16 amino acids. CDR1 KGHSH and CDR2 LQKENI come from the germline V gene. In nucleotides, the CDR3 is TGTGCCAGCTCACCATATGAAGGACTGAGCTCCTACGAGCAGTACTTC. Protein sequence: CASSPYEGLSSYEQYF.

The gene calls are TRBV18 and TRBJ2-2; 9 bases are shared with TRBD2. The ends lost 3 bases at V and 7 bases at J; junction bases unmatched: 3. The germline gives CDR1 KGHSH, CDR2 LQKENI. The CDR3 runs 14 residues. Here the CDR3 reads CASSPGLASGELFF. CDR3 nucleotide sequence: TGTGCCAGCTCACCGGGACTAGCTAGCGGGGAGCTGTTTTTT.

The chain recombines TRBV6-1 with TRBJ2-1; 8 bases line up with TRBD2. After removal of 1 base from V and 0 bases from J, the junction contained 2 bases not matched to a gene. The germline V gene has CDR1 MNHNS and CDR2 SASEGT. The CDR3 loop spans 16 amino acids. In DNA form, the CDR3 reads TGTGCCAGCAGTGAAGTAACTAGCGGCTCCTACAATGAGCAGTTCTTC. Protein: CASSEVTSGSYNEQFF.

The J gene is TRBJ2-3, the V gene TRBV4-3; 11 bases line up with TRBD2. CDR3 length: 18 residues. Per the germline V gene, CDR1 is LGHNA and CDR2 is YSLEER. V dropped 0 bases and J dropped 3; count of bases not matched to a gene: 8. The CDR3 spells CASSQEIAGGPITDTQYF. DNA of the CDR3: TGCGCCAGCAGCCAAGAGATAGCGGGGGGGCCAATAACAGATACGCAGTATTTT.

The chain is built from TRBV6-6 and TRBJ1-5; TRBD1 is a possible D gene (6 bases). Germline CDR1 and CDR2: MNHNY and SVGAGI (reference sequence). V was clipped by 7 bases and J by 2 bases, with 12 bases between them. This CDR3 is 14 amino acids long. Here the CDR3 reads CASTQGGGNQPQHF. The CDR3 DNA follows: TGTGCCAGCACCCAAGGGGGTGGCAATCAGCCCCAGCATTTT.